Below are 2 T cell receptor beta chains sequenced from a single sample in a study of T cell changes during pregnancy in multiple sclerosis. TCRdb's copy holds only in-frame clones and misses some; the assay was immunoSEQ multiplex PCR. The sample holds approximately 130,000 clones, approximately 96% seen once. The sequenced sample was peripheral blood, obtained after pregnancy. These receptors were obtained from a female donor with multiple sclerosis, enrolled in a pregnancy study.

There are a few counts of this clone. J is TRBJ1-5 and V is TRBV20-1; D not resolved. CDR3 size: 11 residues. Germline assignment: CDR1 DFQATT and CDR2 SNEGSKA (reference sequence). V lost 6 bases, J lost 6 bases, and 9 bases lay in between. The CDR3 region has the DNA TGCAGTGCCCTCGTCGGTCAGCCCCAGCATTTT. Its translation is CSALVGQPQHF.

The chain employs TRBV7-6 and TRBJ1-1; D might be TRBD1 (5 bases). The ends were cut back, 5 bases at V and 7 bases at J, with 17 bases in the middle. This CDR3 is built from 14 residues. The germline V gene has CDR1 SGHVS and CDR2 FNYEAQ. The CDR3 protein is CASSPGHGTSEAFF. The CDR3 DNA follows: TGTGCCAGCAGCCCAGGACACGGTACGAGTGAAGCTTTCTTT.